Each of the 13 T cell receptor beta chains below was sequenced from the same sample in a study of T cells in localized non-small cell lung cancer. Clones were read by immunoSEQ multiplex PCR, and TCRdb kept only the in-frame ones, dropping some. Of roughly 40,000 clones in the sample, about 87% are singletons; the top ten hold about 2.5%. The material sequenced was peripheral blood, taken before any cancer treatment. These receptor sequences come from a woman between 35 and 75 years old with stage I lung adenocarcinoma.

This chain links TRBV6-4 with TRBJ2-7; D gene unclear. Germline V gene lookup returns CDR1 MRHNA and CDR2 SNTAGT. CDR3 size: 12 residues. Trimming cost V 5 bases and J 2 bases, with 7 bases left between them. CDR3 region: CASSNQAYEQYF. CDR3 sequence (DNA): TGTGCCAGCAGTAACCAGGCCTACGAGCAGTACTTC.

The chain carries TRBV2 and TRBJ2-1; possibly TRBD2 for D (5 bases). Per the germline V gene, CDR1 is SNHLY and CDR2 is FYNNEI. V was shortened by 8 bases and J by 3 bases, with 20 bases between the two germline ends. The CDR3 runs 16 residues. The CDR3 DNA reads TGTGCCAGCGGGGAGTGGTTGGCTAGGAACTACAATGAGCAGTTCTTC. It codes for CASGEWLARNYNEQFF.

The sample holds one count of this clone. V usage is TRBV29-1 and J usage is TRBJ2-7; TRBD2 matches 8 bases. Germline V lookup: CDR1 SQVTM, CDR2 ANQGSEA. V trimming: 3 bases; J trimming: 2 bases; junction bases outside the gene matches: 9. The CDR3 has 15 amino acids. DNA of the CDR3: TGCAGCGTTGATGTCGGGGGGGGAGGCCCCTACGAGCAGTACTTC. It is translated as CSVDVGGGGPYEQYF.

This clone appeared a single time. This chain's CDR3 is CASSQDPRAQETQYF. In nucleotides, the CDR3 is TGTGCCAGCAGCCAAGATCCGAGGGCGCAGGAGACCCAGTACTTC. The chain employs TRBV4-2 and TRBJ2-5; D may be TRBD2 (5 bases). Looked up from germline, CDR1 is LGHNA and CDR2 is YNFKEQ. The CDR3 extends over 15 amino acids. Trimming removed 0 bases from V and 5 bases from J, with 13 bases in between.

V is TRBV2 and J is TRBJ2-3; D is unresolved. Trimming cost V 4 bases and J 0 bases, with 14 bases left between them. Germline assignment: CDR1 SNHLY and CDR2 FYNNEI. This CDR3 is 16 amino acids long. The CDR3, as DNA: TGTGCCAGCAGTGTTGTGGCGGCTTTAAGCACAGATACGCAGTATTTT. Protein sequence: CASSVVAALSTDTQYF.

The chain has TRBV25-1 and TRBJ2-5; TRBD2 matches 10 bases. Germline CDR1 and CDR2: MGHDK and SYGVNS. V gave up 4 bases and J gave up 5 bases; unmatched junction bases: 7. The CDR3 runs 15 residues. The CDR3 loop reads CASSAAGGPWETQYF. The CDR3 DNA reads as TGTGCCAGCAGTGCAGCGGGAGGGCCCTGGGAGACCCAGTACTTC. The variable domain in full, completed from reference TRBV25-1 and TRBJ2-5, reads EADIYQTPRYLVIGTGKKITLECSQTMGHDKMYWYQQDPGMELHLIHYSYGVNSTEKGDLSSESTVSRIRTEHFPLTLESARPSHTSQYLCASSAAGGPWETQYFGPGTRLLVL.

The chain links TRBV7-2 to TRBJ2-1, with D tentatively TRBD2 (5 bases). Trimming pared 0 bases from V and 1 base from J, leaving 7 bases between. CDR1 is SGHTA, CDR2 FQGNSA, per germline. The CDR3 has 15 residues. As DNA, the CDR3 is TGTGCCAGCAGCTTAGCAGCGGAATCCTACAATGAGCAGTTCTTC. Amino acids: CASSLAAESYNEQFF.

The V and J genes are TRBV27 and TRBJ1-4; unclear D gene. The germline gives CDR1 MNHEY, CDR2 SMNVEV (reference sequence). There are 12 residues in the CDR3. V dropped 8 bases and J dropped 4 bases, with 8 bases sitting between them. CDR3 in DNA: TGTGCCAGCGCAAGGGATAATGAAAAACTGTTTTTT. Translated, it gives CASARDNEKLFF.

This chain joins TRBV2 and TRBJ1-2, with TRBD1 identical over 8 bases. V lost 6 bases to trimming and J lost 4 bases; unmatched junction nucleotides: 4. This CDR3 spans 13 amino acids. The germline gives CDR1 SNHLY, CDR2 FYNNEI. CDR3 sequence: CASSTGGGYGYTF. CDR3 DNA sequence: TGTGCCAGCAGCACAGGGGGGGGCTATGGCTACACCTTC.

The J gene is TRBJ1-2, the V gene TRBV7-6, with 11 bases aligning to TRBD1. The germline V gene has CDR1 SGHVS and CDR2 FNYEAQ. This CDR3 spans 17 amino acids. The V gene end was trimmed by 1 base and the J gene end by 2 bases; junction bases not matched to a gene: 6. The CDR3 sequence is CASSLGAGTGGNYGYTF. CDR3 bases: TGTGCCAGCAGCTTAGGCGCCGGGACAGGGGGAAACTATGGCTACACCTTC.

The genes are TRBV28 and TRBJ1-3; D is ambiguous. Germline-derived CDR1 and CDR2 are MDHEN and SYDVKM. The CDR3 totals 15 residues. The V end was cut by 6 bases, the J end by 0 bases, with 12 bases between. The CDR3 DNA is TGTGCCAGCAGGCTCCGCATCGACTCTGGAAACACCATATATTTT. Encoded protein: CASRLRIDSGNTIYF. The variable domain in full, with the rest retrieved from reference TRBV28 and TRBJ1-3, is DVKVTQSSRYLVKRTGEKVFLECVQDMDHENMFWYRQDPGLGLRLIYFSYDVKMKEKGDIPEGYSVSREKKERFSLILESASTNQTSMYLCASRLRIDSGNTIYFGEGSWLTVV.

The chain employs TRBV27 and TRBJ2-3; D uncertain. The CDR3 covers 14 residues. Germline assignment: CDR1 MNHEY and CDR2 SMNVEV (reference sequence). V lost 2 bases and J 0 bases, leaving 6 bases between the germline ends. The CDR3 loop is CASSLLSSTDTQYF. In nucleotides, the CDR3 is TGTGCCAGCAGTTTACTGTCTAGCACAGATACGCAGTATTTT.

The gene calls are TRBV6-4 and TRBJ2-7, with 10 bases fitting TRBD2. The trim removed 4 bases at V and 3 bases at J, leaving 12 bases unmatched. CDR3 length: 17 residues. Germline values: CDR1 MRHNA, CDR2 SNTAGT. The DNA for the CDR3 is TGTGCCAGCAGTGGCTCGCCCTGTACTAGCGGGGACTACGAGCAGTACTTC. Translation: CASSGSPCTSGDYEQYF.